Listed below are T cell receptor beta chains from one sample, sequenced in a study of human T cells and chemical hapten exposure. In TCRdb, the RACE reads were re-called with MiXCR into one record per CDR3 protein. The table has 97,000 or so distinct CDR3 sequences, about 28% seen once. The sequencing used whole blood, collected in connection with sensitization to the hapten diphenylcyclopropenone (DPC). The receptors stem from a man aged 40-50 years with alopecia areata. Some clones in this sample may be carry-over from other donors' samples. Each CDR3 is given with its conserved first and last residue. D genes are given only for firm matches. Size is omitted from some rows. Given values are once, few, many or a class for expanded clones.

v_call	j_call	d_call	clone_size	cdr3_aa	cdr3_nt
TRBV28	TRBJ2-7	NA	many	CASSFVGDQIYEQYF	TGTGCCAGCAGTTTTGTCGGGGACCAGATCTACGAGCAGTACTTC
TRBV7-2	TRBJ2-6	NA	NA	CASRVGVAGANVLTF	TGTGCCAGCAGGGTGGGGGTAGCGGGGGCCAACGTCCTGACTTTC
TRBV29-1	TRBJ2-3	NA	NA	CSVEEQGGTDTQYF	TGCAGCGTTGAAGAACAGGGCGGCACAGATACGCAGTATTTT
TRBV5-6	TRBJ1-2	NA	NA	CASSLGGPYGYTF	TGTGCCAGCAGTCTGGGGGGTCCCTATGGCTACACCTTC
TRBV12-3/TRBV12-4	TRBJ2-1	NA	few	CASSVWDRQDNEQFF	TGTGCCAGCAGTGTCTGGGACCGGCAAGACAATGAGCAGTTCTTC
TRBV25-1	TRBJ2-2	NA	NA	CASSEERLTINTGELFF	TGTGCCAGCAGTGAAGAGAGGCTAACGATAAACACCGGGGAGCTGTTTTTT
TRBV27	TRBJ2-3	TRBD2	NA	CASKGGRSTDTQYF	TGTGCCAGCAAGGGCGGGAGGAGCACAGATACGCAGTATTTT
TRBV4-1	TRBJ2-4	TRBD2	NA	CASSQDRLAGMQAKNIQYF	TGCGCCAGCAGCCAAGATAGACTAGCGGGAATGCAAGCCAAAAACATTCAGTACTTC
TRBV7-8	TRBJ2-7	TRBD1	NA	CASSRPRDSSSYEQYF	TGTGCCAGCAGCCGCCCTCGGGACAGTAGCTCCTACGAGCAGTACTTC
TRBV11-3	TRBJ2-1	NA	few	CASSSNSYNEQFF	TGTGCCAGCAGCTCGAACTCCTACAATGAGCAGTTCTTC
TRBV10-3	TRBJ2-1	TRBD2	many	CAISDPAIGGRTYNEQFF	TGTGCCATCAGTGATCCCGCAATTGGCGGGAGGACGTACAATGAGCAGTTCTTC
TRBV4-1	TRBJ2-3	NA	few	CASSQEGSRTDTQYF	TGCGCCAGCAGCCAAGAGGGCAGCCGCACAGATACGCAGTATTTT
TRBV12-5	TRBJ2-7	TRBD1	few	CASGPDRDEQYF	TGTGCTAGTGGGCCCGACAGGGACGAGCAGTACTTC
TRBV25-1	TRBJ2-3	NA	NA	CASSVTGTDTQYF	TGTGCCAGCAGTGTGACCGGCACAGATACGCAGTATTTT
TRBV11-3	TRBJ2-1	NA	few	CASSSYKGLMPNEQFF	TGTGCCAGCAGCTCGTATAAGGGATTAATGCCCAATGAGCAGTTCTTC
TRBV5-1	TRBJ2-7	TRBD1	NA	CASSLEGTDYEQYF	TGCGCCAGCAGCTTGGAGGGGACAGACTACGAGCAGTACTTC
TRBV9	TRBJ2-7	TRBD2	NA	CASSVGGRLDEQYF	TGTGCCAGCAGCGTAGGCGGGAGACTCGACGAGCAGTACTTC
TRBV24-1	TRBJ2-3	TRBD1	few	CATSDPGTGGLDTQYF	TGTGCCACCAGTGATCCCGGGACAGGGGGCCTAGATACGCAGTATTTT
TRBV7-8	TRBJ1-1	NA	NA	CASSLRQVNTEAFF	TGTGCCAGCAGCTTAAGACAGGTGAACACTGAAGCTTTCTTT
TRBV12-3/TRBV12-4	TRBJ2-3	TRBD2	few	CASSPSLGLAIRTDTQYF	TGTGCCAGCAGTCCTTCCCTGGGACTAGCCATAAGGACAGATACGCAGTATTTT
TRBV20-1	TRBJ2-1	TRBD2	few	CSAWEFTSGRQNEQFF	TGCAGTGCTTGGGAATTTACTAGCGGGAGACAAAATGAGCAGTTCTTC
TRBV5-1	TRBJ2-6	TRBD1	few	CASSLDRGLAGANVLTF	TGCGCCAGCAGCTTGGACAGGGGTCTCGCTGGGGCCAACGTCCTGACTTTC
TRBV10-3	TRBJ2-7	TRBD1	few	CAISPGGASYEQYF	TGTGCCATCAGCCCAGGGGGCGCGTCCTACGAGCAGTACTTC
TRBV6-2/TRBV6-3	TRBJ2-2	NA	NA	CASSYSHWRDTGELFF	TGTGCCAGCAGTTACTCGCATTGGCGGGACACCGGGGAGCTGTTTTTT
TRBV20-1	TRBJ2-3	TRBD1	few	CSARDRDRVQRSTQYF	TGCAGTGCTAGGGACCGGGACAGGGTCCAGAGGAGTACGCAGTATTTT
TRBV27	TRBJ2-7	NA	few	CASSLGPPYEQYF	TGTGCCAGCAGTTTGGGCCCCCCCTACGAGCAGTACTTC
TRBV29-1	TRBJ1-2	NA	NA	CSALFGSYGYTF	TGCAGCGCCCTATTCGGATCCTATGGCTACACCTTC
TRBV28	TRBJ1-2	NA	NA	CASRERTDYGYTF	TGTGCCAGCAGAGAACGGACTGACTATGGCTACACCTTC
TRBV5-5	TRBJ1-1	NA	NA	CASSLEGQNTEAFF	TGTGCCAGCAGCTTGGAGGGGCAGAACACTGAAGCTTTCTTT
TRBV12-3/TRBV12-4	TRBJ2-1	TRBD2	many	CASSWSGRNEQFF	TGTGCCAGCAGCTGGAGCGGGAGAAATGAGCAGTTCTTC
TRBV27	TRBJ1-5	NA	NA	CASSLSRVIFQPQHF	TGTGCCAGCAGTTTATCCAGGGTCATATTTCAGCCCCAGCATTTT
TRBV4-1	TRBJ2-1	TRBD2	NA	CASRAPGLARHNEQFF	TGCGCCAGCCGTGCCCCGGGACTAGCGAGGCACAATGAGCAGTTCTTC
TRBV6-2/TRBV6-3	TRBJ2-7	TRBD2	NA	CASSQSGGTKDQYF	TGTGCCAGCAGTCAAAGCGGGGGTACTAAGGATCAGTACTTC
TRBV7-2	TRBJ2-3	NA	NA	CASSFRRGTDTQYF	TGTGCCAGCAGCTTTAGGAGAGGCACAGATACGCAGTATTTT
TRBV6-5	TRBJ2-3	TRBD2	few	CASSLGGRPTDTQYF	TGTGCCAGCTCCCTGGGCGGGAGGCCCACAGATACGCAGTATTTT
TRBV7-2	TRBJ2-5	NA	few	CASSRPGPQETQYF	TGTGCCAGCAGCCGACCGGGACCGCAAGAGACCCAGTACTTC
TRBV28	TRBJ1-1	NA	NA	CASSSTGQMNTEAFF	TGTGCCAGCAGTTCAACAGGACAGATGAACACTGAAGCTTTCTTT
TRBV27	TRBJ1-2	TRBD1	NA	CASSLTWTGGSSYTF	TGTGCCAGCAGTTTAACGTGGACAGGAGGTAGTAGCTACACCTTC
TRBV28	TRBJ2-1	TRBD2	once	CASSTGGRGHNEQFF	TGTGCCAGCAGCACCGGCGGGAGAGGGCACAATGAGCAGTTCTTC
TRBV7-2	TRBJ2-3	NA	few	CASSIPVRSYRATDTQYF	TGTGCCAGCAGCATACCCGTCCGGTCGTATAGGGCCACAGATACGCAGTATTTT
TRBV28	TRBJ1-4	NA	few	CASSLPRGFREKLFF	TGTGCCAGCAGTCTCCCCAGGGGATTCCGTGAAAAACTGTTTTTT
TRBV27	TRBJ2-1	NA	NA	CASSLRARERAYNEQFF	TGTGCCAGCAGTTTAAGGGCCAGGGAACGCGCCTACAATGAGCAGTTCTTC
TRBV24-1	TRBJ2-1	NA	NA	CATSDPGTGTRNEQFF	TGTGCCACCAGTGATCCGGGGACGGGGACTCGCAATGAGCAGTTCTTC
TRBV5-1	TRBJ2-3	TRBD1	NA	CASSLEGQGALVDTQYF	TGCGCCAGCAGCTTGGAGGGACAGGGGGCCTTGGTAGATACGCAGTATTTT
TRBV5-1	TRBJ2-6	NA	NA	CASSTDGNSGANVLTF	TGCGCCAGCAGCACGGACGGGAACTCTGGGGCCAACGTCCTGACTTTC
TRBV10-2	TRBJ2-1	TRBD2	NA	CASSESGTRGEQFF	TGCGCCAGCAGTGAGTCCGGGACTAGAGGAGAGCAGTTCTTC